These 20 T cell receptor beta chains share one sample of origin, sequenced in a study of T cells after posttransplantation cyclophosphamide. Measured with immunoSEQ multiplex PCR; TCRdb has only the in-frame clones, and not every one. Recorded here are about 30,000 clones, none singletons. What was sequenced was PBMCs. These receptors were obtained from a woman in her 30s in good health and a related stem cell transplant donor.

This clone has more than one count but fewer than ten. The chain links TRBV9 to TRBJ2-6, with a possible D match to TRBD1 (6 bases). The CDR3 is 15 residues long. V lost 2 bases and J lost 3, with 9 bases in between. The V gene's germline CDR1 is SGDLS and CDR2 YYNGEE. The CDR3 loop reads CASSVAGVGANVLTF. The CDR3 DNA sequence: TGTGCCAGCAGCGTCGCAGGGGTTGGGGCCAACGTCCTGACTTTC.

CDR3 loop: CASSPDRGYETQYF. Written as DNA, the CDR3 is TGTGCCAGCAGCCCGGACAGGGGATACGAGACCCAGTACTTC. The chain combines TRBV5-4 with TRBJ2-5, with TRBD1 identical over 9 bases. The germline V gene has CDR1 SGHNT and CDR2 YYREEE (reference sequence). The V and J ends lost 4 bases and 5 bases, in that order; junction bases with no gene match: 6. CDR3 length: 14 amino acids.

The chain couples TRBV9 to TRBJ2-7, with D tentatively TRBD2 (6 bases). This CDR3 contains 12 residues. Trimming stripped 10 bases from V and 4 bases from J, with 15 bases between. Germline values: CDR1 SGDLS, CDR2 YYNGEE. Here the CDR3 DNA reads TGTGCCGTAGTCGGGGGACCGTACGAGCAGTACTTC. This translates into CAVVGGPYEQYF.

Ten or more counts support this clone. The chain uses TRBV12-3 or TRBV12-4 and TRBJ2-7; D not certain. V lost 3 bases to trimming and J lost 5 bases, with 8 bases between them. This CDR3 has 12 residues. CDR3 region: CASSLVRDEQYF. DNA of the CDR3: TGTGCCAGCAGTTTGGTTAGGGACGAGCAGTACTTC.

This clone was seen many times. The chain carries TRBV12-3 or TRBV12-4 and TRBJ1-2, with TRBD1 as a possible D gene (6 bases). This CDR3 contains 15 residues. V lost 3 bases and J lost 4, with 15 bases in between. This chain's CDR3 is CASSFQGTRGYGYTF. The DNA of the CDR3 is TGTGCCAGCAGTTTCCAGGGCACCAGGGGCTATGGCTACACCTTC.

This chain uses TRBV28 with TRBJ1-2, with D unclear. The V and J ends lost 2 bases and 1 base respectively, with 8 bases between them. This CDR3 contains 14 residues. Germline V gene data show CDR1 as MDHEN and CDR2 as SYDVKM. DNA of the CDR3: TGTGCCAGCAGTTTAGTAGTACTTAACTATGGCTACACCTTC. It yields the protein CASSLVVLNYGYTF.

There are many counts of this clone. As DNA, the CDR3 is TGTGCCAGCAGCCAAGACAGGGCGGCTGGGGCCAACGTCCTGACTTTC. It translates to CASSQDRAAGANVLTF. The chain combines TRBV4-2 with TRBJ2-6, with D perhaps TRBD1 (5 bases). The CDR3 contains 16 residues. The V end lost 0 bases, the J end lost 2 bases, and 8 bases lay between the germline ends. In germline, CDR1 is LGHNA, CDR2 YNFKEQ.

In this sample, this clone turned up many times. This sequence joins TRBV7-2 and TRBJ1-5; the match to TRBD1 covers 11 bases. The CDR3 runs 15 residues. V was pared by 4 bases and J by 7 bases, with 6 bases of the junction left unmatched. Germline loops: CDR1 SGHTA, CDR2 FQGNSA. CDR3 nucleotide sequence: TGTGCCAGCAGCTCCCGGACAGGGGGCGCACAGCCCCAGCATTTT. Encoded protein: CASSSRTGGAQPQHF.

The table lists this clone with many counts. The chain employs TRBV19 and TRBJ1-2; D remains unclear. V shed 5 bases and J shed 5 bases, with 9 bases lying between them. CDR1 and CDR2 from the germline V gene are LNHDA and SQIVND (reference sequence). The CDR3 consists of 12 residues. The DNA of the CDR3 is TGTGCCAGTAGTTTAAACTCGTATGGCTACACCTTC. It translates to CASSLNSYGYTF.

This clone appeared many times. The chain carries TRBV19 and TRBJ1-6; D unresolved. V was pared by 4 bases and J by 10 bases, with 8 bases between. This CDR3 is 12 amino acids long. Germline assignment: CDR1 LNHDA and CDR2 SQIVND (reference sequence). DNA for the CDR3: TGTGCCAGTAGTACGGCGGGATCACCCCTCCACTTT. Translated, it gives CASSTAGSPLHF. Together with reference TRBV19 and TRBJ1-6, the CDR3 gives the full variable domain: DGGITQSPKYLFRKEGQNVTLSCEQNLNHDAMYWYRQDPGQGLRLIYYSQIVNDFQKGDIAEGYSVSREKKESFPLTVTSAQKNPTAFYLCASSTAGSPLHFGNGTRLTVT.

This clone was detected many times. The J gene is TRBJ2-3, the V gene TRBV6-5, with a possible D match to TRBD2 (5 bases). CDR1 MNHEY and CDR2 SVGAGI come from the germline V gene. V shed 6 bases and J shed 4 bases, with 11 bases lying between them. CDR3 length: 13 amino acids. CDR3 nucleotide sequence: TGTGCCAGCAGCGGACTGTCAGCAGATACGCAGTATTTT. This codes for CASSGLSADTQYF.

The rearrangement uses TRBV30 and TRBJ2-5; 15 bases agree with TRBD2. Looked up from germline, CDR1 is GTSNPN and CDR2 is SVGIG (reference sequence). This CDR3 has 17 amino acids. The V gene end was trimmed by 2 bases and the J gene end by 0 bases; junction bases not matched to a gene: 4. CDR3 sequence (DNA): TGTGCCTGGAGTCCGGGACTAGCGGGGGGCCACCAAGAGACCCAGTACTTC. Translating gives CAWSPGLAGGHQETQYF.

This clone was seen repeatedly, ten times or more. V usage is TRBV2 and J usage is TRBJ1-2; 10 nucleotides line up with TRBD1. V lost 7 bases, J lost 7 bases, and 12 bases stayed unmatched. Germline CDR1 SNHLY, CDR2 FYNNEI. The CDR3 consists of 15 residues. CDR3 nucleotide sequence: TGTGCCAGCAAGGGGACAGGGGAGCCGAGTAGTGGCTACACCTTC. This sequence encodes CASKGTGEPSSGYTF. Supplemented by reference TRBV2 and TRBJ1-2, the full variable domain reads EPEVTQTPSHQVTQMGQEVILRCVPISNHLYFYWYRQILGQKVEFLVSFYNNEISEKSEIFDDQFSVERPDGSNFTLKIRSTKLEDSAMYFCASKGTGEPSSGYTFGSGTRLTVV.

This chain uses TRBV4-2 with TRBJ1-5; possibly TRBD1 for D (5 bases). This CDR3 spans 16 amino acids. Germline assignment: CDR1 LGHNA and CDR2 YNFKEQ. Between the trimmed V and J ends, which lost 5 bases and 7 bases, there was a span of 21 bases. The CDR3 protein is CASSFGLRVTEQPQHF. The DNA for the CDR3 is TGTGCCAGCAGCTTCGGCCTCAGGGTTACGGAGCAGCCCCAGCATTTT.

Ten or more counts support this clone. The chain employs TRBV19 and TRBJ2-7; 10 bases map to TRBD1. V lost 4 bases to trimming and J lost 4 bases; unmatched junction nucleotides: 16. CDR1 LNHDA and CDR2 SQIVND come from the germline V gene (reference sequence). CDR3 length: 18 amino acids. The CDR3 bases are TGTGCCAGTAGTAACCGGGACAGGGGTTCGCTGGCTTGGTACGAGCAGTACTTC. Translation gives CASSNRDRGSLAWYEQYF.

This clone was detected only a few times. The chain employs TRBV7-9 and TRBJ1-2; D possibly corresponds to TRBD1 (6 bases). CDR1 is SEHNR and CDR2 is FQNEAQ in the germline V gene (reference sequence). CDR3 length: 11 amino acids. Trimming pared 5 bases from V and 10 bases from J, leaving 11 bases between. CDR3 DNA sequence: TGTGCCAGCAGCCGTGGACAGACCTACACCTTC. Its translation: CASSRGQTYTF.

This clone has a count of ten or more. The chain couples TRBV28 to TRBJ2-3; D is possibly TRBD1 (7 bases). Germline assignment: CDR1 MDHEN and CDR2 SYDVKM. V gave up 2 bases and J gave up 4 bases, with 10 bases separating them. The CDR3 sequence is 14 residues long. As DNA, the CDR3 is TGTGCCAGCAGTTTAGCCAGGGGGGCAGATACGCAGTATTTT. This codes for CASSLARGADTQYF.

This clone was seen ten or more times. The CDR3 DNA is TGTGCCAGCAGCTCCGGACAGTCTGAAGCTTTCTTT. Amino acid sequence: CASSSGQSEAFF. The rearrangement links TRBV5-4 to TRBJ1-1; D is possibly TRBD1 (6 bases). CDR3 length: 12 residues. Germline V gene data show CDR1 as SGHNT and CDR2 as YYREEE (reference sequence). V was shortened by 3 bases and J by 6 bases, with 9 bases between the two germline ends.

This clone was counted many times. The V gene is TRBV7-6, the J gene TRBJ2-1, with TRBD1 matching 7 bases. The J segment lost 6 bases and the V segment lost 1 base, leaving 3 bases of the junction unmatched. The CDR3 consists of 14 residues. Looked up from germline, CDR1 is SGHVS and CDR2 is FNYEAQ. The chain's CDR3 is CASSLGQGANEQFF. CDR3 DNA sequence: TGTGCCAGCAGCTTAGGACAGGGCGCCAATGAGCAGTTCTTC. The whole variable domain, remainder taken from reference TRBV7-6 and TRBJ2-1, is GAGVSQSPRYKVTKRGQDVALRCDPISGHVSLYWYRQALGQGPEFLTYFNYEAQQDKSGLPNDRFSAERPEGSISTLTIQRTEQRDSAMYRCASSLGQGANEQFFGPGTRLTVL.

Many counts were recorded for this clone. This chain joins TRBV2 and TRBJ2-1; D is undetermined. The CDR3 contains 14 residues. Trimming pared 2 bases from V and 4 bases from J, leaving 9 bases between. CDR1 and CDR2 from the germline V gene are SNHLY and FYNNEI. For the CDR3, the DNA is TGTGCCAGCAGTGAATTCAAACAGTACAATGAGCAGTTCTTC. It translates to CASSEFKQYNEQFF. The full variable domain, with the rest looked up from reference TRBV2 and TRBJ2-1, is EPEVTQTPSHQVTQMGQEVILRCVPISNHLYFYWYRQILGQKVEFLVSFYNNEISEKSEIFDDQFSVERPDGSNFTLKIRSTKLEDSAMYFCASSEFKQYNEQFFGPGTRLTVL.